This T cell receptor (beta chain) was recovered during a study of T cells in Graves' hyperthyroidism and ophthalmopathy (dated by TCRdb to between 2018 and 2020). Looking at the study overall: Peripheral blood samples were taken at initial diagnosis, before any treatment was given. To identify TCR V-J signatures that set the groups apart, the researchers used a discovery cohort of more than 95 patients, made up of 43 with Graves' ophthalmopathy and 57 with stable Graves' hyperthyroidism. Whether ophthalmopathy could be predicted prospectively was tested in an independent validation cohort made up of fewer than 20 hyperthyroidism patients plus 17 patients who later progressed to ophthalmopathy. The 100 discovery patients were divided at random into training and test sets in a 7:3 ratio. In six Graves' hyperthyroidism patients, the study also compared T-cell repertoires from thyroid tissue with T-cell repertoires from blood. Following sampling, methimazole starting at 30 mg daily was given to hyperthyroidism patients, and high-dose intravenous methylprednisolone was given to ophthalmopathy patients. According to the paper, TCR Vbeta CDR3 sequencing was carried out on over 130 peripheral blood samples, which came from some 41 ophthalmopathy, approximately 72 hyperthyroidism and approximately 17 progressor patients. The paper's findings and limits, for the study overall: No statistical method was used to fix the sample size in advance, and group allocation was not hidden from the investigators. A model built on a 13 V-J signature distinguished ophthalmopathy from stable hyperthyroidism, reaching about 89% sensitivity and under 84% specificity in cross-validation and 80%/75% in testing. Most expanded thyroid clonotypes (frequency above 0.001) were also detected in blood, a finding suggesting that blood repertoires may reflect thyroid immune responses. During validation, the model predicted progression to ophthalmopathy a median of roughly 7.1 months ahead of onset, with approximately 71% sensitivity and roughly 72% specificity.

Notes on this clonotype: Which antigen it targets is not known. Nothing much larger sits one base from this clone, and base qualities are not available.

The TCR beta CDR3 regions were amplified from the RNA transcripts. For the first round of RT-PCR on the TCR CDR3, the HTBI primer set was used together with the Qiagen OneStep RT-PCR kit. A second multiplex PCR round built the libraries, followed by size selection and purification. The libraries were sequenced on an Illumina HiSeq2000 using paired-end 100 bp reads. For the original study's pipeline: SOAPnuke was used to process the raw data, with reads discarded if the reads contained adapters or uncalled bases, had a mean Phred below 15, or lacked an exact constant-primer or identifier match. COPE v1.2.5 was used to merge high-quality paired reads, and clonotypes were defined as unique nucleotide sequences. MiTCR v1.1 was used to align clonotypes to the IMGT TRBV, TRBD and TRBJ reference segments. The analysis included only V-J combinations with a frequency above 0.0001, which together covered over 98% of the repertoires. The TCS score was defined as F50 (clonal expansion) divided by E x V (chaos), with BLOSUM62-based TCRdist calculated between CDR3 peptides within each V-J. Welch's t-statistics and random forest reduced 514 V-J features to around 14, which were used in a naive Bayes classifier (R e1071). Using fastp at Q25 and MiXCR, TCRdb reprocessed the public reads and kept productive beta chains. Each record represents a unique CDR3 protein, reported with the most common genes and DNA among its rows. Clone size and V and J calls follow TCRdb, not the original study. Here the sample has approximately 430,000 distinct CDR3 sequences; approximately 14% occur a single time. The biggest ten clones account for around 7% of the sample.

The cysteine opens and the phenylalanine closes a CDR3 of 14 amino acids. The only DNA kept is the CDR3, 42 bases in frame from the first base. The germline V gene (reference sequence) supplies CDR1 LGHDT and CDR2 YNNKEL. V has 4 bases trimmed and J has 4 bases trimmed; junction bases matching no gene number 5. A patient counted as having stable Graves' hyperthyroidism if no progression to ophthalmopathy occurred over 18 months of follow-up. Hyperthyroidism patients were newly diagnosed, with disease duration under 2 months, and aged 18 to 65 years. Any patient with an uncontrolled infection, another autoimmune disease, pregnancy or lactation was excluded. Diagnoses were based on clinical symptoms, serum thyroxine and TRAb, thyroid ultrasound and orbital computed tomography. PBMCs were isolated from about 9 ml of fresh peripheral blood by Ficoll-Paque density gradient centrifugation. Total RNA was extracted with Trizol reagent, and quality was checked on an Agilent 2100 Bioanalyzer.

The sequence joins TRBV3-1 to TRBJ2-5; TRBD2 lines up with 8 middle nucleotides. The TCR sequence derives from a woman under 30 with Graves' hyperthyroidism. Source material: blood. The base sequence is TGTGCCAGCAGCCCCAGAGCGGGGGTAGAGACCCAGTACTTC. Its protein reads: CASSPRAGVETQYF.